This T cell receptor (beta chain) was recovered during a study of cytomegalovirus exposure and HLA in healthy donors. PCR involved 60 Vbeta and 13 Jbeta primers. TCRdb keeps only in-frame clones here, not all; method: immunoSEQ multiplex PCR. The sample holds 74,000 or so clones, around 67% seen once. Findings and caveats of the study: A later analysis reported that several of the most significant clusters appeared to be linked to common viral pathogens, among them Epstein-Barr virus. The study carried out a later analysis of TCR beta sequences. It associated under 20,000 of them with specific HLA alleles at a false discovery rate of 0.05. In an earlier analysis, in around 590 donors, most V segments appeared productive either ~87% or ~30% of the time. TCR beta V- and J-gene trimming, according to a later analysis, was linked to a missense DCLRE1C variant.

Worth noting for this clone: Its target is unknown.

Germline V lookup: CDR1 MGHDK, CDR2 SYGVNS. V shed 7 bases, J shed 7 bases, and the junction held 10 bases outside the gene matches. This CDR3 comprises 14 residues. The TCR sequence derives from a woman in her 30s in good health and CMV-seronegative. The sequenced material came from PBMCs. This chain links TRBV25-1 with TRBJ2-1; 7 positions agree with TRBD2. CDR3 in amino acids: CASKGLLMGNEQFF. For the CDR3, the DNA is TGTGCCAGCAAGGGACTATTAATGGGGAATGAGCAGTTCTTC.